This T cell receptor (beta chain) was observed in a study of cytomegalovirus exposure and HLA in healthy donors. Study-wide context: The Caucasian-associated ancestry cluster held around 81% of 300 to 450 genotyped donors.

Of note for this clone: Its antigen is still unknown.

With 60 Vbeta and 13 Jbeta primers, the PCR was carried out. Assay used: immunoSEQ multiplex PCR; TCRdb lists only in-frame clones, some missing. The table lists 140,000 to 150,000 clones, roughly three quarters of them singletons, with approximately 4.2% in the top ten. Study-wide results and caveats: The authors assumed roughly uniform sequencing depth across donors for presence/absence analyses.

The CDR3 covers 16 residues. Germline values: CDR1 SGHDT, CDR2 YYEEEE. With V trimmed by 0 bases and J by 9 bases, 10 bases remained unmatched. V is TRBV5-6 and J is TRBJ1-4, with 8 bases fitting TRBD1. The clonotype was recovered from a man aged 55-75 years in good health and CMV-seronegative. The sample comprised PBMCs. The DNA of the CDR3 is TGTGCCAGCAGCTTGGAGCAGCCGGGACAGGATAAAAAACTGTTTTTT. Translated: CASSLEQPGQDKKLFF.